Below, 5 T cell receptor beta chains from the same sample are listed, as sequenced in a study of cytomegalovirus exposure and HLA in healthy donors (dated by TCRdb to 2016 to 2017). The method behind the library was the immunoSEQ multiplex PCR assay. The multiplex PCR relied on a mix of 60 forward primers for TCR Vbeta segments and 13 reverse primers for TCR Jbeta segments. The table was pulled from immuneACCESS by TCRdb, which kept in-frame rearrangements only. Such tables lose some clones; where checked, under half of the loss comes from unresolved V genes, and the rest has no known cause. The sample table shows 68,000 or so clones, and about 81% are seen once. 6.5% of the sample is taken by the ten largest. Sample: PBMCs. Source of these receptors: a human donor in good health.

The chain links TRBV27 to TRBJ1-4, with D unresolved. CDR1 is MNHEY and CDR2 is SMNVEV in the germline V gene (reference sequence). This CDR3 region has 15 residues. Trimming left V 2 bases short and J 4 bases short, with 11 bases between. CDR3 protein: CASSLNGNLNEKLFF. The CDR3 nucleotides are TGTGCCAGCAGTTTAAACGGGAACCTTAATGAAAAACTGTTTTTT. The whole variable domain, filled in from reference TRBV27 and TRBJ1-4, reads EAQVTQNPRYLITVTGKKLTVTCSQNMNHEYMSWYRQDPGLGLRQIYYSMNVEVTDKGDVPEGYKVSRKEKRNFPLILESPSPNQTSLYFCASSLNGNLNEKLFFGSGTQLSVL.

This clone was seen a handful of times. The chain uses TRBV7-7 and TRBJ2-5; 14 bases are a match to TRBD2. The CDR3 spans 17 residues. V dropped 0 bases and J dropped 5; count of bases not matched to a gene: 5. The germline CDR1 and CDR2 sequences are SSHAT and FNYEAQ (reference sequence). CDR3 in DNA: TGTGCCAGCAGCTTAGCGACTAGCGGGGGGGCCGGGGAGACCCAGTACTTC. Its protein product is CASSLATSGGAGETQYF.

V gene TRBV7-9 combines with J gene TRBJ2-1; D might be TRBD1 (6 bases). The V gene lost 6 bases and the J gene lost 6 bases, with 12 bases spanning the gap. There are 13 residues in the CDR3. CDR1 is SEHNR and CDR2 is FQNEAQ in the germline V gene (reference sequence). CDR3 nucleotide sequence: TGTGCCAGCAGAACACAGGGCAGCAATGAGCAGTTCTTC. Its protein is CASRTQGSNEQFF.

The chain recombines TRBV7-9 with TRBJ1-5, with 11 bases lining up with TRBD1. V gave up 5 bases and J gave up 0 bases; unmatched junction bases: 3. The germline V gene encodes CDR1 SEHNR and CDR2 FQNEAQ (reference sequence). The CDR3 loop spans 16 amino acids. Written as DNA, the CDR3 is TGTGCCAGCAGCCGAGGGACAGGGGGTAGCAATCAGCCCCAGCATTTT. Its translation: CASSRGTGGSNQPQHF.

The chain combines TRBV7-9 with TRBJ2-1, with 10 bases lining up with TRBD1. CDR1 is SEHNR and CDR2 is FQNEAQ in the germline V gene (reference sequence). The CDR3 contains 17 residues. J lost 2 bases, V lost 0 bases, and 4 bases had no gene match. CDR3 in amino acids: CASSLATGGSTYNEQFF. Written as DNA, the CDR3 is TGTGCCAGCAGCTTAGCGACAGGGGGCTCGACCTACAATGAGCAGTTCTTC.